This TCR beta chain was sequenced in a study of cytomegalovirus exposure and HLA in healthy donors. Points from the study as a whole: Reportedly, HLA-A and HLA-B alleles of most subjects were accurately predicted from TCR beta. A later analysis linked a missense variant in DCLRE1C to the trimming of TCR beta V and J genes.

As for the donors, each was a healthy bone marrow donor. It was with 60 Vbeta and 13 Jbeta primers that the PCR ran. Produced via immunoSEQ multiplex PCR; TCRdb's table is partial and in-frame only. The sample holds roughly 200,000 clones, approximately 80% seen once. On this clone itself: Its antigen is as yet unknown.

The TCR originated in a boy aged 5-17 years in good health and CMV-seronegative. The sequenced sample consisted of PBMCs.

Here the CDR3 DNA reads TGTGCCATCAGTGGCGTGGGGGGGAATTCACCCCTCCACTTT. Translation: CAISGVGGNSPLHF. This rearrangement joins TRBV10-3 to TRBJ1-6, with a possible D match to TRBD1 (5 bases). Trimming pared 4 bases from V and 7 bases from J, leaving 11 bases between. The germline V gene has CDR1 ENHRY and CDR2 SYGVKD. The length of the CDR3 is 14 residues.